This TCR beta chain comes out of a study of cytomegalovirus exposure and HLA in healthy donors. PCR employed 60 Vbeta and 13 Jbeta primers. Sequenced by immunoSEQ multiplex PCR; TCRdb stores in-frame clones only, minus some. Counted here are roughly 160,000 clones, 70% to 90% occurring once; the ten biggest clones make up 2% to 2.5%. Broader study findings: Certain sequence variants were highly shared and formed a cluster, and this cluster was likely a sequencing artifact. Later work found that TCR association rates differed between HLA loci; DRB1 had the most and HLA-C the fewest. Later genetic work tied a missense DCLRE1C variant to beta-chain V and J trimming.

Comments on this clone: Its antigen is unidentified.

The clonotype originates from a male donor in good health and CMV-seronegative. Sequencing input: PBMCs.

CDR3 amino acids: CASSPPGTDSYEQYF. In DNA form, the CDR3 reads TGTGCCAGCAGTCCTCCCGGGACAGACTCCTACGAGCAGTACTTC. The chain employs TRBV5-4 and TRBJ2-7; TRBD1 aligns across 7 bases. The ends lost 5 bases at V and 0 bases at J; junction bases unmatched: 8. The CDR3 totals 15 residues. CDR1 SGHNT and CDR2 YYREEE come from the germline V gene (reference sequence).